This TCR beta chain was sequenced in a study of blood T cell repertoires in COVID-19. Study-level background: Whether acute or convalescent, the COVID-19 samples came from the United States, Italy and Spain.

The data were produced by immunoSEQ multiplex PCR, yet TCRdb's version contains in-frame clones alone and is incomplete. The data contain fewer than 200,000 clones, 75% to 90% of them singletons. V lost 5 bases and J 7 bases, leaving 12 bases between the germline ends. The germline CDR1 and CDR2 sequences are MNHEY and SVGAGI. The CDR3 has 13 residues. Sequencing was carried out using peripheral blood. The clonotype originates from a man in his fifties or sixties with acute or convalescent COVID-19. V gene TRBV6-5 combines with J gene TRBJ1-5; D uncertain. The CDR3, as DNA: TGTGCCAGCAGTCCCCAGCACGGGCAGCCCCAGCATTTT. Translated, it gives CASSPQHGQPQHF.